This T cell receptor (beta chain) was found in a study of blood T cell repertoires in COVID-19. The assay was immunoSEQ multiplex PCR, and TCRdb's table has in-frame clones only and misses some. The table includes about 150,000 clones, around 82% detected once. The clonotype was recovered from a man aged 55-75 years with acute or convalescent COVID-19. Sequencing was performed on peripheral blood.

As DNA, the CDR3 is TGTGCCAGTACCAGAAAGGGGATCAGAGAATTTAGCAATCAGCCCCAGCATTTT. As protein: CASTRKGIREFSNQPQHF. This chain uses TRBV19 with TRBJ1-5; tentative D call: TRBD1 (5 bases). This CDR3 spans 18 amino acids. The germline V and J ends were trimmed by 7 bases and 0 bases, with 22 bases remaining between them. CDR1 is LNHDA and CDR2 is SQIVND in the germline V gene (reference sequence).